The 32 T cell receptor beta chains reported below all come from one sample, sequenced in a study of control samples from healthy donors and cancer patients. The data were produced by immunoSEQ multiplex PCR, yet TCRdb's version contains in-frame clones alone and is incomplete. The sample comprises about 53,000 clones, around 90% of which are singletons, and over 12% rests with the top ten. Sequencing was performed on PBMCs. The origin of the receptors is a man aged 55 to 70 with head and neck cancer.

The table lists this clone with a count of one. J is TRBJ2-7 and V is TRBV28; 8 bases map to TRBD1. The CDR3 consists of 14 residues. V lost 6 bases, J lost 4 bases, and 8 bases stayed unmatched. CDR1 and CDR2 (germline): MDHEN, SYDVKM. CDR3 in amino acids: CASRIQGAGYEQYF. The CDR3 bases are TGTGCCAGCAGAATCCAGGGGGCCGGGTACGAGCAGTACTTC.

The J gene is TRBJ1-4, the V gene TRBV10-1, with 9 bases lining up with TRBD1. V trimming: 9 bases; J trimming: 7 bases; junction bases outside the gene matches: 6. The CDR3 covers 13 residues. Germline CDR1 is WNHNN and CDR2 is SYGVQD (reference sequence). The CDR3 DNA is TGCGCCAGAGGGACAGGGCCTGTTGAAAAACTGTTTTTT. Its protein product is CARGTGPVEKLFF.

The chain has TRBV19 and TRBJ2-6; 10 bases fit TRBD1. Germline V CDR1 and CDR2: LNHDA, SQIVND (reference sequence). With V trimmed by 3 bases and J by 4 bases, 9 bases remained unmatched. The CDR3 has 18 amino acids. The CDR3 spells CASSIPGQGPVGANVLTF. Written as DNA, the CDR3 is TGTGCCAGTAGTATCCCGGGACAGGGGCCTGTAGGGGCCAACGTCCTGACTTTC.

J is TRBJ1-2 and V is TRBV6-6; D gene ambiguous. Trimming shortened V by 6 bases and J by 8 bases, and 16 bases separated the two germline ends. The CDR3 consists of 13 residues. Germline CDR1 and CDR2: MNHNY and SVGAGI (reference sequence). The CDR3 reads CASSQMAGAGYTF. DNA for the CDR3: TGTGCCAGCAGCCAGATGGCTGGAGCCGGCTACACCTTC.

The gene calls are TRBV4-1 and TRBJ1-4; no firm D call. This CDR3 comprises 15 residues. V gave up 3 bases and J gave up 0 bases, with 8 bases separating them. Per germline, CDR1 MGHRA and CDR2 YSYEKL. Written as DNA, the CDR3 is TGCGCCAGCAGCCAGATCGGACCAACTAATGAAAAACTGTTTTTT. It codes for CASSQIGPTNEKLFF.

The chain combines TRBV29-1 with TRBJ2-3, with D perhaps matching TRBD2 (6 bases). V gave up 5 bases and J gave up 3 bases, with 24 bases separating them. Germline loops: CDR1 SQVTM, CDR2 ANQGSEA. CDR3 length: 17 residues. CDR3 residues: CSVNTGTGDLLTDTQYF. Written as DNA, the CDR3 is TGCAGCGTTAATACCGGGACTGGCGATCTTTTGACAGATACGCAGTATTTT.

The CDR3 spells CASSSKGGSTNYGYTF. DNA for the CDR3: TGTGCCAGCAGTTCAAAAGGGGGATCGACTAACTATGGCTACACCTTC. This sequence joins TRBV6-6 and TRBJ1-2, with D perhaps matching TRBD1 (6 bases). Trimming left V 4 bases short and J 0 bases short, with 15 bases between. From germline, CDR1 is MNHNY and CDR2 SVGAGI (reference sequence). This CDR3 is built from 16 residues.

This sequence joins TRBV13 and TRBJ2-6; D not certain. Germline values: CDR1 PRHDT, CDR2 FYEKMQ (reference sequence). Trimming cost V 5 bases and J 1 base, with 3 bases left between them. The CDR3 runs 13 residues. The CDR3 reads CASSRSGANVLTF. CDR3 bases: TGTGCCAGCAGCCGATCTGGGGCCAACGTCCTGACTTTC.

Comments on this clone: An end of the junction does not agree with germline; a read error may underlie this. This chain joins TRBV3-1 (or the pseudogene TRBV3-2) and TRBJ2-3, with 11 bases fitting TRBD2. The CDR3 sequence is 12 residues long. The germline CDR1 and CDR2 sequences are LGHDT and YNNKEL (reference sequence). The CDR3 DNA sequence: TGTGCCAGCAGCCAGGCTAGCGGGAGGCCCCATTTT. Translated: CASSQASGRPHF.

The chain employs TRBV6-1 and TRBJ1-4; 9 bases are shared with TRBD1. The V gene end was trimmed by 0 bases and the J gene end by 7 bases; junction bases not matched to a gene: 12. This CDR3 comprises 18 residues. Germline V gene data show CDR1 as MNHNS and CDR2 as SASEGT. The CDR3 loop reads CASSEAGQGTGLVEKLFF. CDR3 bases: TGTGCCAGCAGTGAAGCGGGACAGGGAACCGGCCTTGTTGAAAAACTGTTTTTT.

This rearrangement joins TRBV6-2 or TRBV6-3 to TRBJ2-7; D call uncertain. The CDR3 has 11 amino acids. The germline V gene encodes CDR1 MNHEY and CDR2 SVGEGT. V dropped 5 bases and J dropped 3 bases, with 5 bases sitting between them. In DNA, the CDR3 is TGTGCCAGCAGTCAAAACTACGAGCAGTACTTC. Protein: CASSQNYEQYF.

This chain links TRBV7-3 with TRBJ2-2, with 7 bases identical to TRBD1. V lost 0 bases, J lost 3 bases, and 4 bases stayed unmatched. Germline assignment: CDR1 SGHTA and CDR2 FQGTGA. CDR3 size: 16 residues. CDR3 sequence: CASSLTAGGDTGELFF. As DNA, the CDR3 is TGTGCCAGCAGCTTAACGGCAGGGGGAGACACCGGGGAGCTGTTTTTT.

The chain links TRBV2 to TRBJ2-2, with TRBD1 matching 7 bases. CDR1 is SNHLY, CDR2 FYNNEI, per germline. The V and J ends lost 5 bases and 2 bases, in that order; junction bases with no gene match: 8. The CDR3 spans 16 residues. The CDR3 reads CASSYPQGTNTGELFF. The CDR3 DNA reads as TGTGCCAGCAGTTACCCACAGGGGACCAACACCGGGGAGCTGTTTTTT.

The rearrangement links TRBV7-2 to TRBJ1-2; TRBD1 aligns across 7 bases. The CDR3 has 14 residues. CDR1 and CDR2 from the germline V gene are SGHTA and FQGNSA. V lost 0 bases and J lost 6; bases outside the gene matches: 4. The CDR3 here is CASSLAGQSHGYTF. CDR3 nucleotide sequence: TGTGCCAGCAGCTTAGCGGGACAGAGCCATGGCTACACCTTC.

This chain uses TRBV11-2 with TRBJ1-1, with D unclear. CDR1 SGHAT and CDR2 FQNNGV come from the germline V gene. The CDR3 contains 12 residues. Trimming removed 11 bases at V and 4 bases at J, with 14 bases between. The CDR3 loop is CASCGDGTEAFF. The CDR3 DNA is TGTGCCTCATGTGGTGATGGCACTGAAGCTTTCTTT.

V usage is TRBV11-3 and J usage is TRBJ2-2; D is possibly TRBD1 or TRBD2 (5 bases each). The CDR3 consists of 14 residues. Germline CDR1 and CDR2: SGHNT and YENEEA. Trimming removed 6 bases from V and 2 bases from J, with 10 bases in between. The CDR3 is CASSPGPNTGELFF. The CDR3 coding sequence is TGTGCCAGCAGTCCGGGACCTAACACCGGGGAGCTGTTTTTT.

The chain recombines TRBV3-1 (or the pseudogene TRBV3-2) with TRBJ1-6, with D tentatively TRBD1 (5 bases). Trimming took 5 bases from V and 7 from J, leaving 12 bases between them. Germline CDR1 and CDR2: LGHDT and YNNKEL (reference sequence). The CDR3 covers 14 residues. CDR3 protein: CASSFRDRNSPLHF. In DNA, the CDR3 is TGTGCCAGCAGCTTCCGGGACCGAAATTCACCCCTCCACTTT.

The CDR3 sequence is CASRYRDSYNEQFF. DNA for the CDR3: TGTGCCAGCAGGTACCGGGACAGCTACAATGAGCAGTTCTTC. The V call is TRBV6-2 or TRBV6-3, the J call TRBJ2-1; 7 bases fit TRBD1. CDR3 length: 14 residues. The trim removed 6 bases at V and 3 bases at J, leaving 5 bases unmatched. From germline, CDR1 is MNHEY and CDR2 SVGEGT.

The chain employs TRBV4-1 and TRBJ2-7; 13 bases line up with TRBD2. The germline CDR1 and CDR2 sequences are MGHRA and YSYEKL. This CDR3 has 17 amino acids. Germline trimming cut 0 bases from V and 7 bases from J; bases unmatched to any gene: 9. The CDR3 DNA is TGCGCCAGCAGCCAAGATTATTGGACTAGCGGGAGATCGGAGCAGTACTTC. Translating it yields CASSQDYWTSGRSEQYF.

The chain joins TRBV5-1 to TRBJ1-1; tentative D call: TRBD1 (5 bases). The length of the CDR3 is 13 residues. Trimming removed 4 bases from V and 8 bases from J, with 15 bases in between. The V gene's germline CDR1 is SGHRS and CDR2 YFSETQ. The CDR3, as DNA: TGCGCCAGCAGCCCCCGGGGAGACAGCGAAGCTTTCTTT. It is translated as CASSPRGDSEAFF.

This clone was counted once. The gene calls are TRBV4-2 and TRBJ2-4; D is unresolved. From germline, CDR1 is LGHNA and CDR2 YNFKEQ. This CDR3 has 16 residues. The germline V and J ends were trimmed by 1 base and 0 bases, with 10 bases remaining between them. The CDR3 DNA follows: TGTGCCAGCAGCCAAGTTGGTGGGTTAGCCAAAAACATTCAGTACTTC. This gives the protein CASSQVGGLAKNIQYF.

The chain combines TRBV5-1 with TRBJ2-5; the match to TRBD2 covers 7 bases. The CDR3 has 16 residues. CDR1 and CDR2 from the germline V gene are SGHRS and YFSETQ. J was trimmed by 4 bases and V by 4 bases; bases with no gene match: 13. The CDR3 nucleotides read TGCGCCAGCAGCCGGACTAGGAGGGGACCTGGAGAGACCCAGTACTTC. Its protein product is CASSRTRRGPGETQYF.

The rearrangement joins TRBV28 to TRBJ2-1; 9 bases are shared with TRBD1. Trimming took 3 bases from V and 7 from J; bases not matched to a gene: 4. Germline loops: CDR1 MDHEN, CDR2 SYDVKM. This CDR3 region has 14 residues. The DNA of the CDR3 is TGTGCCAGCAGTTTCGGACAGGGGAAGAATGAGCAGTTCTTC. Residues: CASSFGQGKNEQFF.

The chain is built from TRBV7-9 and TRBJ2-3; D remains unclear. The CDR3 is 14 residues long. The germline gives CDR1 SEHNR, CDR2 FQNEAQ (reference sequence). Trimming removed 2 bases at V and 9 bases at J, with 15 bases between. The CDR3 region is CASSLFAGQLTQYF. The CDR3 DNA is TGTGCCAGCAGCTTATTTGCCGGCCAGCTCACGCAGTATTTT.

The chain couples TRBV27 to TRBJ2-5; 8 positions agree with TRBD1. Germline V CDR1 and CDR2: MNHEY, SMNVEV (reference sequence). The V and J ends lost 10 bases and 2 bases, in that order; junction bases with no gene match: 9. The CDR3 has 14 residues. The CDR3 nucleotides read TGTGCCACCTCGGGACAGGCCCAACAAGAGACCCAGTACTTC. As protein: CATSGQAQQETQYF.

This sequence joins TRBV2 and TRBJ2-7; 8 positions match TRBD1. V shed 6 bases, J shed 4 bases, and the junction held 8 bases outside the gene matches. Germline-derived CDR1 and CDR2 are SNHLY and FYNNEI. The CDR3 has 14 residues. The DNA of the CDR3 is TGTGCCAGCAGGCCGGACAGGGTCGTTTACGAGCAGTACTTC. Translated, it gives CASRPDRVVYEQYF.

CDR3 sequence (DNA): TGTGCCAGCAGTGATACGGGAAGGGTAACAGATACGCAGTATTTT. Amino acids: CASSDTGRVTDTQYF. The chain has TRBV2 and TRBJ2-3; tentative D call: TRBD2 (5 bases). The V gene's germline CDR1 is SNHLY and CDR2 FYNNEI. The CDR3 is 15 amino acids. V was trimmed by 3 bases and J by 3 bases, leaving 13 bases between them.

The gene calls are TRBV19 and TRBJ1-2; the D gene is possibly TRBD1 (5 bases). The V end lost 2 bases, the J end lost 0 bases, and 16 bases lay between the germline ends. The CDR3 contains 17 residues. Germline V gene lookup returns CDR1 LNHDA and CDR2 SQIVND (reference sequence). Here the CDR3 reads CASSIMDGAGANYGYTF. The DNA for the CDR3 is TGTGCCAGTAGTATAATGGACGGGGCAGGAGCTAACTATGGCTACACCTTC.

The chain couples TRBV5-1 to TRBJ2-6; D remains ambiguous. Germline V lookup: CDR1 SGHRS, CDR2 YFSETQ. V was clipped by 0 bases and J by 0 bases, with 7 bases between them. The CDR3 is 16 amino acids. The CDR3 sequence: CASSLEWVSGANVLTF. CDR3 DNA sequence: TGCGCCAGCAGCTTGGAGTGGGTCTCTGGGGCCAACGTCCTGACTTTC.

The chain has TRBV30 and TRBJ2-3, with D maybe TRBD2 (5 bases). This CDR3 comprises 15 residues. Between the trimmed V and J ends, which lost 0 bases and 3 bases, there was a span of 13 bases. Germline V gene sequence: CDR1 GTSNPN, CDR2 SVGIG (reference sequence). The CDR3 reads CAWSVEGRWTDTQYF. DNA of the CDR3: TGTGCCTGGAGTGTAGAGGGTAGGTGGACAGATACGCAGTATTTT.

The chain recombines TRBV28 with TRBJ2-2; the match to TRBD2 covers 10 bases. Trimming cost V 7 bases and J 1 base; bases outside gene matches: 6. Germline assignment: CDR1 MDHEN and CDR2 SYDVKM. The CDR3 runs 16 residues. CDR3 coding DNA: TGTGCCAGCACTGGGGGACTAGCGTTGAACACCGGGGAGCTGTTTTTT. Translation: CASTGGLALNTGELFF.

The chain recombines TRBV4-2 with TRBJ2-5; D unclear. V was clipped by 0 bases and J by 10 bases, with 21 bases between them. CDR3 length: 16 residues. Per germline, CDR1 LGHNA and CDR2 YNFKEQ. The DNA for the CDR3 is TGTGCCAGCAGCCAAGATTGGGCAGAGCTGCCGAGAGGCCAGTACTTC. Residues: CASSQDWAELPRGQYF.